A selection of T cell receptor beta chains follows, all from one sample in a study of OX40 agonist ivuxolimab in advanced cancers. Repertoires were generated with immunoSEQ multiplex PCR, while TCRdb's copy carries only in-frame clones and drops some. The sample has about 56,000 clones, around 90% seen once; the top ten hold just under 25%. The source was CD4+ or CD8+ T cells sorted from blood, collected in a trial of the OX40 agonist ivuxolimab. Receptor source: an adult with an advanced solid tumor such as melanoma, head and neck, liver or kidney cancer. Both conserved end residues are part of each CDR3. The D gene is left open where the match is weak.

TRBD2	TRBV13	TRBJ2-3	CASSPEGGRISTDTQYF	TGTGCCAGCAGCCCCGAGGGCGGGAGGATTAGCACAGATACGCAGTATTTT
-	TRBV7-9	TRBJ2-7	CASSPDRSGPYEQYF	TGTGCCAGCAGCCCCGACCGCTCCGGGCCCTACGAGCAGTACTTC
-	TRBV28	TRBJ2-5	CASISGVEETQYF	TGTGCCAGCATCTCCGGGGTGGAAGAGACCCAGTACTTC
-	TRBV7-9	TRBJ2-5	CASSLAGETQYF	TGTGCCAGCAGCTTAGCTGGAGAGACCCAGTACTTC
-	TRBV29-1	TRBJ1-4	CSVDGTGGEKLFF	TGCAGCGTTGACGGGACTGGGGGGGAAAAACTGTTTTTT
TRBD1	TRBV7-8	TRBJ2-7	CASSFVGTGGLSGEQYF	TGTGCCAGCAGCTTTGTAGGGACAGGGGGCTTGAGCGGCGAGCAGTACTTC
-	TRBV4-3	TRBJ2-7	CASSQESHSYEQYF	TGCGCCAGCAGCCAAGAAAGCCATTCATACGAGCAGTACTTC
-	TRBV5-1	TRBJ1-3	CASSVEPSSGNTIYF	TGCGCCAGCAGCGTAGAACCGAGCTCTGGAAACACCATATATTTT
TRBD1	TRBV19	TRBJ1-1	CASSIAYRGGGTEAFF	TGTGCCAGTAGTATAGCTTACAGGGGCGGGGGCACTGAAGCTTTCTTT
TRBD2	TRBV6-6	TRBJ2-7	CASTRGGEQYF	TGTGCCAGCACCCGGGGAGGGGAGCAGTACTTC
TRBD2	TRBV11-2	TRBJ2-5	CASSLGQAGLAEDQETQYF	TGTGCCAGCAGCTTAGGGCAGGCGGGACTAGCGGAGGACCAAGAGACCCAGTACTTC
TRBD1	TRBV27	TRBJ2-7	CASSPGTGYGEQYF	TGTGCCAGCAGTCCCGGGACAGGGTACGGCGAGCAGTACTTC
TRBD1	TRBV9	TRBJ2-7	CASSVGTGADEQYF	TGTGCCAGCAGCGTCGGGACAGGGGCCGACGAGCAGTACTTC
TRBD1	TRBV6-1	TRBJ2-3	CASSSDRGTDTQYF	TGTGCCAGCAGTTCCGACAGGGGGACAGATACGCAGTATTTT
-	TRBV5-1	TRBJ1-2	CASSLDGHPGAYGYTF	TGCGCCAGCAGCTTGGATGGACATCCGGGGGCCTATGGCTACACCTTC
-	TRBV27	TRBJ2-5	CASSPAKTAEGGDQYF	TGTGCCAGCAGCCCCGCTAAAACCGCAGAGGGTGGGGACCAGTACTTC
-	TRBV21-1	TRBJ2-7	CASSKATSGIPYEQYF	TGTGCCAGCAGCAAAGCAACTAGCGGGATACCCTACGAGCAGTACTTC
-	TRBV4-1	TRBJ2-7	CASSQAHEGKSYEQYF	TGCGCCAGCAGCCAAGCCCATGAGGGAAAAAGCTACGAGCAGTACTTC
-	TRBV11-2	TRBJ2-7	CASSFLGVIPEQYF	TGTGCCAGCAGCTTCCTTGGAGTGATCCCCGAGCAGTACTTC
-	TRBV7-8	TRBJ1-2	CASSLSVGDSNYGYTF	TGTGCCAGCAGCTTAAGCGTAGGAGATTCTAACTATGGCTACACCTTC
-	TRBV4-1	TRBJ2-5	CASSQELVGGETQYF	TGCGCCAGCAGCCAAGAACTCGTGGGGGGAGAGACCCAGTACTTC
TRBD2	TRBV7-9	TRBJ2-2	CASSARLAGEAGELFF	TGTGCCAGCAGCGCGAGACTAGCGGGAGAGGCCGGGGAGCTGTTTTTT
TRBD2	TRBV29-1	TRBJ2-1	CSVEGDYSYNEQFF	TGCAGCGTCGAAGGGGACTACTCCTACAATGAGCAGTTCTTC
TRBD2	TRBV11-3	TRBJ2-7	CASRGTSGTYEQYF	TGTGCCAGCAGGGGAACTAGCGGGACCTACGAGCAGTACTTC
TRBD1	TRBV4-3	TRBJ2-1	CASSQMAGDRVSSSPYNEQFF	TGCGCCAGCAGCCAGATGGCCGGCGACAGGGTATCCTCTTCCCCCTACAATGAGCAGTTCTTC
TRBD1	TRBV19	TRBJ1-2	CATQTGGRGYTF	TGTGCCACCCAGACAGGGGGCCGTGGCTACACCTTC
-	TRBV5-1	TRBJ2-5	CVSSWMGRAQETQYF	TGCGTCAGCAGCTGGATGGGCAGGGCGCAAGAGACCCAGTACTTC
TRBD2	TRBV19	TRBJ2-7	CASSIGPRGGYEQYF	TGTGCCAGTAGTATCGGGCCCCGCGGGGGCTACGAGCAGTACTTC
TRBD1	TRBV28	TRBJ1-5	CASSGQGGNQPQHF	TGTGCCAGCAGTGGACAGGGTGGGAATCAGCCCCAGCATTTT
-	TRBV7-9	TRBJ2-3	CASSPGLGPTDTQYF	TGTGCCAGCAGCCCCGGGTTAGGGCCCACAGATACGCAGTATTTT
-	TRBV4-1	TRBJ2-7	CASSQVRFLEQYF	TGCGCCAGCAGCCAAGTCCGTTTCCTCGAGCAGTACTTC
-	TRBV2	TRBJ1-1	CASKDRLNTEAFF	TGTGCCAGTAAGGACAGACTGAACACTGAAGCTTTCTTT
-	TRBV4-1	TRBJ2-1	CASSQDYGAAEQFF	TGCGCCAGCAGCCAAGATTACGGGGCGGCTGAGCAGTTCTTC
TRBD1	TRBV6-5	TRBJ2-1	CASSSVTGDYNEQFF	TGTGCCAGCAGCTCCGTGACAGGGGACTACAATGAGCAGTTCTTC
TRBD1	TRBV5-1	TRBJ2-1	CASEAQGDEQFF	TGCGCCAGCGAAGCCCAGGGGGATGAGCAGTTCTTC
TRBD2	TRBV5-1	TRBJ2-3	CASSDTSGTSPSTDTQYF	TGCGCCAGCAGCGATACTAGCGGGACTTCCCCTAGCACAGATACGCAGTATTTT